A selection of T cell receptor beta chains follows, all from one sample in a study of cytomegalovirus exposure and HLA in healthy donors. Measured with immunoSEQ multiplex PCR; TCRdb has only the in-frame clones, and not every one. The table includes around 230,000 clones, approximately 79% detected once. The sample taken for sequencing was PBMCs. All receptors derive from a male donor in good health and CMV-seronegative. Each CDR3 is given with its conserved first and last residue. Each record gives: V gene, clone size, J gene, D gene, CDR3 DNA, CDR3 protein. A D gene is named only where the DNA matches it firmly. Expanded clones are given a class, and other clones once, few, many or no size at all.

v_gene: TRBV18
abundance: few
j_gene: TRBJ2-5
d_gene: .
CDR3nt: TGTGCCAGCTCACCGGTCGAGATCCAAGAGACCCAGTACTTC
CDR3aa: CASSPVEIQETQYF

v_gene: TRBV4-3
abundance: .
j_gene: TRBJ2-2
d_gene: .
CDR3nt: TGCGCCAGCAGCCGCGGGACCAGGGTACACGGGGAGCTGTTTTTT
CDR3aa: CASSRGTRVHGELFF

v_gene: TRBV7-9
abundance: .
j_gene: TRBJ1-2
d_gene: .
CDR3nt: TGTGCCAGCAGCTACCAACAGGGCTATGGCTACACCTTC
CDR3aa: CASSYQQGYGYTF

v_gene: TRBV5-4
abundance: .
j_gene: TRBJ2-3
d_gene: TRBD2
CDR3nt: TGTGCCAGCACCGCCGGACTAGCGTCTAGCACAGATACGCAGTATTTT
CDR3aa: CASTAGLASSTDTQYF

v_gene: TRBV27
abundance: .
j_gene: TRBJ2-3
d_gene: .
CDR3nt: TGTGCCAGCAGTCTACCCTCCGGAGATACGCAGTATTTT
CDR3aa: CASSLPSGDTQYF

v_gene: TRBV28
abundance: once
j_gene: TRBJ2-6
d_gene: TRBD2
CDR3nt: TGTGCCAGCAGTCCCGGGACTAGCTTCTCTGGGGCCAACGTCCTGACTTTC
CDR3aa: CASSPGTSFSGANVLTF

v_gene: TRBV27
abundance: .
j_gene: TRBJ2-3
d_gene: TRBD1
CDR3nt: TGTGCCAGCAGTTTATCGGGGGACAGGGGTCGGGCAGATACGCAGTATTTT
CDR3aa: CASSLSGDRGRADTQYF

v_gene: TRBV6-5
abundance: .
j_gene: TRBJ2-1
d_gene: TRBD2
CDR3nt: TGTGCCAGCAGTTACTCGGGGACTAGTCCTAATGAGCAGTTCTTC
CDR3aa: CASSYSGTSPNEQFF

v_gene: TRBV7-9
abundance: .
j_gene: TRBJ2-1
d_gene: TRBD2
CDR3nt: TGTGCCAGCAGCTCCGCCCAGGGATTAGCGGGAGGGAGGGAGCAGTTCTTC
CDR3aa: CASSSAQGLAGGREQFF

v_gene: TRBV6-5
abundance: .
j_gene: TRBJ2-7
d_gene: TRBD2
CDR3nt: TGTGCCAGCAGTTACTCCACTAGCGGGACTTGGTACGAGCAGTACTTC
CDR3aa: CASSYSTSGTWYEQYF

v_gene: TRBV5-4
abundance: .
j_gene: TRBJ1-2
d_gene: .
CDR3nt: TGTGCCAGCAGTGATGCGGGGGCGAAAGGCTACACCTTC
CDR3aa: CASSDAGAKGYTF

v_gene: TRBV11-2
abundance: .
j_gene: TRBJ2-1
d_gene: TRBD2
CDR3nt: TGTGCCAGCAGCCGACGACGGGGGGATCAATACAATGAGCAGTTCTTC
CDR3aa: CASSRRRGDQYNEQFF

v_gene: TRBV28
abundance: .
j_gene: TRBJ1-4
d_gene: .
CDR3nt: TGTGCCAGCAGTTTCGGATGGGCCGGAGAAAAACTGTTTTTT
CDR3aa: CASSFGWAGEKLFF

v_gene: TRBV5-6
abundance: .
j_gene: TRBJ1-5
d_gene: .
CDR3nt: TGTGCCAGCAGCTTGGGGGCGGGGGCCTTCAATCAGCCCCAGCATTTT
CDR3aa: CASSLGAGAFNQPQHF

v_gene: TRBV28
abundance: .
j_gene: TRBJ2-3
d_gene: .
CDR3nt: TGTGCCAGCAGTCCTCCTTTCGGAGAGTCAGATACGCAGTATTTT
CDR3aa: CASSPPFGESDTQYF

v_gene: TRBV5-6
abundance: .
j_gene: TRBJ2-6
d_gene: TRBD1
CDR3nt: TGTGCCAGCAACAGACAGGGGTCTGGGGCCAACGTCCTGACTTTC
CDR3aa: CASNRQGSGANVLTF

v_gene: TRBV15
abundance: once
j_gene: TRBJ2-3
d_gene: TRBD2
CDR3nt: TGTGCCACCAGCGGGGGACTAGCGGTAGGAGCAGATACGCAGTATTTT
CDR3aa: CATSGGLAVGADTQYF

v_gene: TRBV5-4
abundance: .
j_gene: TRBJ1-6
d_gene: .
CDR3nt: TGTGCCAGCAGCCCACGGGACAAGCCTAATTCACCCCTCCACTTT
CDR3aa: CASSPRDKPNSPLHF

v_gene: TRBV11-2
abundance: once
j_gene: TRBJ1-4
d_gene: .
CDR3nt: TGTGCCAGCAGCTCGCCGACAGCTACTAATGAAAAACTGTTTTTT
CDR3aa: CASSSPTATNEKLFF

v_gene: TRBV4-1
abundance: once
j_gene: TRBJ2-7
d_gene: .
CDR3nt: TGCGCCAGCAGCCAATCGAGGGACTCCTCCTACGAGCAGTACTTC
CDR3aa: CASSQSRDSSYEQYF

v_gene: TRBV30
abundance: .
j_gene: TRBJ1-6
d_gene: .
CDR3nt: TGTGCCTGGAGTGTAGTGGGCAGCTCACACTATAATTCACCCCTCCACTTT
CDR3aa: CAWSVVGSSHYNSPLHF

v_gene: TRBV5-1
abundance: .
j_gene: TRBJ2-5
d_gene: TRBD2
CDR3nt: TGCGCCAGCAGCTTGACCGGACTAGCGGGATCGCAAGAGACCCAGTACTTC
CDR3aa: CASSLTGLAGSQETQYF

v_gene: TRBV28
abundance: .
j_gene: TRBJ2-7
d_gene: TRBD2
CDR3nt: TGTGCCAGCAGTTTCTCGGGGGGGTCCTACGAGCAGTACTTC
CDR3aa: CASSFSGGSYEQYF

v_gene: TRBV6-5
abundance: few
j_gene: TRBJ2-3
d_gene: .
CDR3nt: TGTGCCAGCAGTTACACTAGGGGCACAGATACGCAGTATTTT
CDR3aa: CASSYTRGTDTQYF

v_gene: TRBV28
abundance: .
j_gene: TRBJ1-1
d_gene: .
CDR3nt: TGTGCCAGCAGCGACCCGGGAGGAGGGAACACTGAAGCTTTCTTT
CDR3aa: CASSDPGGGNTEAFF

v_gene: TRBV10-3
abundance: few
j_gene: TRBJ2-5
d_gene: .
CDR3nt: TGTGCCATCAGTTTCGGGGAAACAACAGAGACCCAGTACTTC
CDR3aa: CAISFGETTETQYF

v_gene: TRBV6-5
abundance: .
j_gene: TRBJ1-3
d_gene: .
CDR3nt: TGTGCCAGCAGTTTAAGGACAGCGAGCTCTGGAAACACCATATATTTT
CDR3aa: CASSLRTASSGNTIYF

v_gene: TRBV27
abundance: .
j_gene: TRBJ2-5
d_gene: .
CDR3nt: TGTGCCAGCACCCACCTCCACTCTGACGGAGGGGCAGAGACCCAGTACTTC
CDR3aa: CASTHLHSDGGAETQYF

v_gene: TRBV5-6
abundance: .
j_gene: TRBJ2-3
d_gene: TRBD2
CDR3nt: TGTGCCAGAGTGAAGGGACTAGCGATAACTAGCACAGATACGCAGTATTTT
CDR3aa: CARVKGLAITSTDTQYF

v_gene: TRBV19
abundance: .
j_gene: TRBJ2-3
d_gene: .
CDR3nt: TGTGCCAGTAGTATAGGAGGGCAGGGGGGCGCAGATACGCAGTATTTT
CDR3aa: CASSIGGQGGADTQYF

v_gene: TRBV30
abundance: .
j_gene: TRBJ2-5
d_gene: TRBD1
CDR3nt: TGTGCCTGCAATCCAGGGGGCATTGGAGAGACCCAGTACTTC
CDR3aa: CACNPGGIGETQYF

v_gene: TRBV6-5
abundance: .
j_gene: TRBJ1-1
d_gene: .
CDR3nt: TGTGCCAGCAGTTACAGGAGCGGGATTTTAGGAGCTTTCTTT
CDR3aa: CASSYRSGILGAFF

v_gene: TRBV7-2
abundance: .
j_gene: TRBJ2-3
d_gene: .
CDR3nt: TGTGCCAGCAGCGGGGGAGGCTACACAGATACGCAGTATTTT
CDR3aa: CASSGGGYTDTQYF

v_gene: TRBV10-3
abundance: .
j_gene: TRBJ2-1
d_gene: .
CDR3nt: TGTGCCATCAGTGAGTCGGGACTGAAGGACGTGCAGTTCTTC
CDR3aa: CAISESGLKDVQFF

v_gene: TRBV5-5
abundance: .
j_gene: TRBJ2-3
d_gene: .
CDR3nt: TGTGCCAGCAGCTTGCAAGAGGTTGAAACAGATACGCAGTATTTT
CDR3aa: CASSLQEVETDTQYF

v_gene: TRBV27
abundance: .
j_gene: TRBJ2-6
d_gene: TRBD1
CDR3nt: TGTGCCAGCAGTCCAGGGGGTTTTTCCAACGTCCTGACTTTC
CDR3aa: CASSPGGFSNVLTF

v_gene: TRBV5-6
abundance: .
j_gene: TRBJ2-7
d_gene: .
CDR3nt: TGTGCCAGCAGCTTGGGCCGCTGGAGCTCCTACGAGCAGTACTTC
CDR3aa: CASSLGRWSSYEQYF

v_gene: TRBV4-1
abundance: few
j_gene: TRBJ2-1
d_gene: .
CDR3nt: TGCGCCAGCAGCGATAAGGACTGGGCCCCCAGTGAGCAGTTCTTC
CDR3aa: CASSDKDWAPSEQFF

v_gene: TRBV9
abundance: .
j_gene: TRBJ2-7
d_gene: .
CDR3nt: TGTGCCAGCAGCGCGTTACTGGACAGCTTCTCCTACGAGCAGTACTTC
CDR3aa: CASSALLDSFSYEQYF

v_gene: TRBV9
abundance: .
j_gene: TRBJ2-7
d_gene: TRBD1
CDR3nt: TGTGCCAGCAGTCCTGGACAGGGGGCTACCTACGAGCAGTACTTC
CDR3aa: CASSPGQGATYEQYF